What follows are 20 T cell receptor beta chains derived from one specimen sequenced in a study of control samples from healthy donors and cancer patients. TCRdb's copy holds only in-frame clones and misses some; the assay was immunoSEQ multiplex PCR. The table records about 92,000 clones, approximately 78% of them present only once. Material: blood. The receptors were sampled from an older woman in good health.

The chain couples TRBV6-1 to TRBJ2-1; D gene ambiguous. This CDR3 region has 14 residues. Trimming pared 3 bases from V and 3 bases from J, leaving 9 bases between. Germline V CDR1 and CDR2: MNHNS, SASEGT. The CDR3 DNA is TGTGCCAGCAGTGAGCTACAGAACTACAATGAGCAGTTCTTC. Residues: CASSELQNYNEQFF.

This clone has a single count. The chain uses TRBV3-1 (or the pseudogene TRBV3-2) and TRBJ2-7; D is ambiguous. V was clipped by 5 bases and J by 4 bases, with 15 bases between them. Germline V lookup: CDR1 LGHDT, CDR2 YNNKEL (reference sequence). CDR3 length: 14 amino acids. For the CDR3, the DNA is TGTGCCAGCAGCTTACAAATTGTGGGATACGAGCAGTACTTC. Translating it yields CASSLQIVGYEQYF.

This chain joins TRBV3-1 (or the pseudogene TRBV3-2) and TRBJ1-2, with TRBD1 matching over 7 bases. Germline lookup yields CDR1 LGHDT and CDR2 YNNKEL (reference sequence). This CDR3 region has 14 residues. Losses at the gene ends were 5 bases for V and 7 bases for J; bases not matched to a gene: 10. CDR3 in DNA: TGTGCCAGCAGCTTTGGACAGGTCACTCCTGGCTACACCTTC. Its translation: CASSFGQVTPGYTF.

The V and J genes are TRBV6-5 and TRBJ1-3, with a weak D call TRBD1 (6 bases). Trimming left V 11 bases short and J 3 bases short, with 20 bases between. The CDR3 runs 15 residues. The germline V gene encodes CDR1 MNHEY and CDR2 SVGAGI. The CDR3 nucleotides read TGTGCCGGGAATTTCGGAGGGGGGAATGGAAACACCATATATTTT. Protein: CAGNFGGGNGNTIYF.

The chain employs TRBV27 and TRBJ1-4; D is uncertain. CDR1 is MNHEY, CDR2 SMNVEV, per germline (reference sequence). Trimming cost V 6 bases and J 7 bases, with 15 bases left between them. The CDR3 consists of 14 residues. The CDR3 bases are TGTGCCAGCAGAACCGCGGGGTTGGGTGAAAAACTGTTTTTT. It is translated as CASRTAGLGEKLFF.

The chain uses TRBV6-5 and TRBJ1-3; TRBD1 agrees at 7 bases. The germline CDR1 and CDR2 sequences are MNHEY and SVGAGI. The CDR3 is 15 amino acids. The V segment lost 6 bases and the J segment 0 bases; nucleotides outside the gene matches: 5. The CDR3, as DNA: TGTGCCAGCAGCCTGGACAGGTTCTCTGGAAACACCATATATTTT. Its translation: CASSLDRFSGNTIYF.

The chain recombines TRBV19 with TRBJ2-2, with 7 bases that match TRBD1. The CDR3 has 15 amino acids. The V gene's germline CDR1 is LNHDA and CDR2 SQIVND (reference sequence). The V segment lost 7 bases and the J segment 0 bases; nucleotides outside the gene matches: 5. In DNA form, the CDR3 reads TGTGCCAGTACCCCACAGGGGACGAACACCGGGGAGCTGTTTTTT. Its protein product is CASTPQGTNTGELFF. The full variable domain, completed using reference TRBV19 and TRBJ2-2, is DGGITQSPKYLFRKEGQNVTLSCEQNLNHDAMYWYRQDPGQGLRLIYYSQIVNDFQKGDIAEGYSVSREKKESFPLTVTSAQKNPTAFYLCASTPQGTNTGELFFGEGSRLTVL.

In its sample, this clone was seen a few times. The genes are TRBV19 and TRBJ1-4; TRBD1 matches at 10 bases. Unmatched junction bases numbered 12, after V lost 10 bases and J lost 7 bases. CDR3 length equals 15 residues. Per germline, CDR1 LNHDA and CDR2 SQIVND (reference sequence). The CDR3, as DNA: TGTGCCACTAATCGACAGGGGGCGAATGGTGAAAAACTGTTTTTT. Translating gives CATNRQGANGEKLFF. Combining the CDR3 with reference TRBV19 and TRBJ1-4 gives the whole variable domain DGGITQSPKYLFRKEGQNVTLSCEQNLNHDAMYWYRQDPGQGLRLIYYSQIVNDFQKGDIAEGYSVSREKKESFPLTVTSAQKNPTAFYLCATNRQGANGEKLFFGSGTQLSVL.

This clone appeared a few times. The chain has TRBV3-1 (or the pseudogene TRBV3-2) and TRBJ1-6; TRBD1 agrees at 9 bases. With V trimmed by 4 bases and J by 10 bases, 2 bases remained unmatched. Germline loops: CDR1 LGHDT, CDR2 YNNKEL (reference sequence). This CDR3 is built from 13 residues. The CDR3 is CASSRDRDSPLHF. In DNA, the CDR3 is TGTGCCAGCAGCCGGGACAGGGACTCACCCCTCCACTTT.

The V and J genes are TRBV5-1 and TRBJ1-4; TRBD1 aligns across 7 bases. This CDR3 spans 14 amino acids. Germline V lookup: CDR1 SGHRS, CDR2 YFSETQ. The trim removed 2 bases at V and 8 bases at J, leaving 6 bases unmatched. This CDR3 is CASSLGQGVEKLFF. CDR3 bases: TGCGCCAGCAGCTTAGGGCAGGGGGTCGAAAAACTGTTTTTT. Looking up the rest from reference TRBV5-1 and TRBJ1-4 gives the full variable domain: KAGVTQTPRYLIKTRGQQVTLSCSPISGHRSVSWYQQTPGQGLQFLFEYFSETQRNKGNFPGRFSGRQFSNSRSEMNVSTLELGDSALYLCASSLGQGVEKLFFGSGTQLSVL.

V and J are TRBV6-2 or TRBV6-3 and TRBJ2-7; D might be TRBD2 (7 bases). V was trimmed by 5 bases and J by 6 bases, leaving 17 bases between them. CDR1 is MNHEY, CDR2 SVGEGT, per germline. The CDR3 loop spans 14 amino acids. The CDR3 DNA sequence: TGTGCCAGCAGTCGATCGGGGGGCCGGGTCGAGCAGTACTTC. It specifies CASSRSGGRVEQYF.

The rearrangement links TRBV7-9 to TRBJ2-1, with 12 bases lining up with TRBD2. The germline CDR1 and CDR2 sequences are SEHNR and FQNEAQ (reference sequence). The CDR3 consists of 16 residues. J lost 1 base, V lost 3 bases, and 1 base had no gene match. CDR3 DNA: TGTGCCAGCAGCTTGCTAGCGGGAGGGTCCTACAATGAGCAGTTCTTC. Translated: CASSLLAGGSYNEQFF.

The CDR3 sequence: CASSPKGLTVGANVLTF. DNA for the CDR3: TGCGCCAGCAGCCCGAAAGGCCTGACAGTTGGGGCCAACGTCCTGACTTTC. This sequence joins TRBV5-1 and TRBJ2-6; maybe TRBD1 (5 bases). V was clipped by 4 bases and J by 3 bases, with 17 bases between them. The CDR3 covers 17 residues. Germline lookup yields CDR1 SGHRS and CDR2 YFSETQ.

In its sample, this clone was seen once. This chain joins TRBV7-2 and TRBJ1-6; TRBD1 agrees at 9 bases. Germline V gives CDR1 SGHTA, CDR2 FQGNSA. The CDR3 runs to 15 residues. Germline trimming cut 5 bases from V and 7 bases from J; bases unmatched to any gene: 6. CDR3: CASSPRDRENSPLHF. CDR3 DNA: TGTGCCAGCAGCCCCCGGGACAGGGAAAATTCACCCCTCCACTTT.

DNA of the CDR3: TGTGCCAGGGTTAGCGGGACCCTCCACAATGAGCAGTTCTTC. This encodes CARVSGTLHNEQFF. The V call is TRBV19, the J call TRBJ2-1, with 8 bases lining up with TRBD2. V shed 9 bases and J 5 bases; nucleotides not matched to a gene: 9. The CDR3 consists of 14 residues. CDR1 is LNHDA, CDR2 SQIVND, per germline (reference sequence).

The chain recombines TRBV14 with TRBJ1-6, with D possibly being TRBD1 (5 bases). CDR1 and CDR2 from the germline V gene are SGHDN and FVKESK. The CDR3 is 13 residues long. The V end was cut by 2 bases, the J end by 13 bases, with 12 bases between. DNA of the CDR3: TGTGCCAGCAGCCAATCTCTCGGGGGGCCCCTCCACTTT. The encoded protein is CASSQSLGGPLHF.

This clone was detected once. The V call is TRBV5-1, the J call TRBJ2-5, with unresolved D. The CDR3 loop spans 15 amino acids. The germline V gene has CDR1 SGHRS and CDR2 YFSETQ. The V gene lost 0 bases and the J gene lost 4 bases, with 13 bases spanning the gap. CDR3 nucleotide sequence: TGCGCCAGCAGCTTGGCCCTCGTAGGGTCAGAGACCCAGTACTTC. This codes for CASSLALVGSETQYF.

The chain couples TRBV6-5 to TRBJ1-2; 10 bases are a match to TRBD1. V lost 6 bases, J lost 7 bases, and 8 bases stayed unmatched. Germline CDR1 is MNHEY and CDR2 is SVGAGI. The CDR3 totals 14 residues. The CDR3 DNA is TGTGCCAGCAGGTATACCGGGACAGGGGCTGGCTACACCTTC. It specifies CASRYTGTGAGYTF.

The CDR3 bases are TGTGCCAGCAGCTTAGCGCCGACGGGTGATGGCTACACCTTC. Protein sequence: CASSLAPTGDGYTF. This chain uses TRBV7-9 with TRBJ1-2; D unresolved. Between the trimmed V and J ends, which lost 0 bases and 6 bases, there was a span of 11 bases. This CDR3 has 14 residues. Germline V CDR1 and CDR2: SEHNR, FQNEAQ (reference sequence).

This sequence joins TRBV11-2 and TRBJ2-3; the D gene is possibly TRBD2 (8 bases). The CDR3 loop spans 15 amino acids. Germline V gene sequence: CDR1 SGHAT, CDR2 FQNNGV. V was cut by 8 bases and J by 6 bases, with 21 bases left in between. The CDR3 loop reads CASYRGGGTVDTQYF. In DNA form, the CDR3 reads TGTGCCAGCTACAGGGGCGGGGGGACCGTTGATACGCAGTATTTT.